The 17 T cell receptor beta chains in this list originate from one sample, sequenced in a study of blood T cell repertoires in COVID-19. Sequencing was performed with immunoSEQ multiplex PCR; in TCRdb, only in-frame clones are kept and a portion is missing. Of tens of thousands of clones in the sample, approximately 88% were seen once. The sample consisted of peripheral blood. These TCRs come from a man older than 75 with acute or convalescent COVID-19.

The genes are TRBV5-1 and TRBJ2-5, with 9 nucleotides matching TRBD2. The J segment lost 5 bases and the V segment lost 4 bases, leaving 9 bases of the junction unmatched. Germline V lookup: CDR1 SGHRS, CDR2 YFSETQ. The CDR3 sequence is 15 residues long. CDR3 sequence reads: CASSPTGTSRETQYF. The CDR3 nucleotides are TGCGCCAGCAGCCCGACCGGGACTAGCCGGGAGACCCAGTACTTC.

The chain is built from TRBV5-5 and TRBJ1-1, with D tentatively TRBD1 (5 bases). The CDR3 runs 15 residues. The germline V and J ends were trimmed by 3 bases and 0 bases, with 12 bases remaining between them. CDR1 is SGHKS and CDR2 is YYEKEE in the germline V gene (reference sequence). CDR3 sequence: CASSWKQGVNTEAFF. CDR3 coding DNA: TGTGCCAGCAGCTGGAAGCAGGGCGTGAACACTGAAGCTTTCTTT.

This sequence joins TRBV19 and TRBJ1-3, with 7 bases fitting TRBD1. V lost 10 bases and J lost 7; bases outside the gene matches: 10. The CDR3 length is 13 residues. Germline assignment: CDR1 LNHDA and CDR2 SQIVND (reference sequence). CDR3 in DNA: TGTGCCACTCACCGACAGGGATGGAACACCATATATTTT. Encoded protein: CATHRQGWNTIYF.

This chain links TRBV14 with TRBJ2-3; D possibly corresponds to TRBD2 (5 bases). The germline V gene has CDR1 SGHDN and CDR2 FVKESK. This CDR3 contains 17 residues. V lost 1 base and J lost 4, with 18 bases in between. In nucleotides, the CDR3 is TGTGCCAGCAGCCAAGGGGAGCTAGTCGGCTTTGCAGATACGCAGTATTTT. Protein product: CASSQGELVGFADTQYF.

This chain joins TRBV5-1 and TRBJ2-5; 14 positions agree with TRBD2. CDR1 SGHRS and CDR2 YFSETQ come from the germline V gene. The CDR3 covers 18 residues. The V segment lost 4 bases and the J segment 5 bases; nucleotides outside the gene matches: 13. In DNA form, the CDR3 reads TGCGCCAGCAGCCCCGGGACTAGCGGGAGCCGCGTACGCGAGACCCAGTACTTC. It yields the protein CASSPGTSGSRVRETQYF.

The J gene is TRBJ1-2, the V gene TRBV7-2; 7 bases are shared with TRBD1. The CDR3 has 15 residues. Germline CDR1 reads SGHTA; CDR2 reads FQGNSA. The V gene end was trimmed by 3 bases and the J gene end by 0 bases; junction bases not matched to a gene: 4. This chain's CDR3 is CASSLGQPPNYGYTF. The CDR3 DNA reads TGTGCCAGCAGCTTGGGACAGCCGCCTAACTATGGCTACACCTTC.

The chain uses TRBV6-2 or TRBV6-3 and TRBJ1-1, with TRBD1 identical over 9 bases. Germline values: CDR1 MNHEY, CDR2 SVGEGT. The CDR3 has 15 residues. The V segment lost 4 bases and the J segment 5 bases; nucleotides outside the gene matches: 8. The DNA of the CDR3 is TGTGCCAGCAGTTTGACAGGGGGGTTGGTAACTGAAGCTTTCTTT. Protein: CASSLTGGLVTEAFF.

The genes are TRBV4-3 and TRBJ1-1; no clear D gene. V lost 0 bases to trimming and J lost 2 bases, with 7 bases between them. Germline V lookup: CDR1 LGHNA, CDR2 YSLEER. The CDR3 sequence is 14 residues long. CDR3 bases: TGCGCCAGCAGCCAAGAGGTCGGTAACACTGAAGCTTTCTTT. It is translated as CASSQEVGNTEAFF.

V is TRBV28 and J is TRBJ1-2; D is possibly TRBD1 (6 bases). Germline lookup yields CDR1 MDHEN and CDR2 SYDVKM. The CDR3 spans 14 residues. Trimming pared 7 bases from V and 0 bases from J, leaving 12 bases between. CDR3 region: CASTAQGPNYGYTF. The DNA of the CDR3 is TGTGCCAGCACCGCACAGGGACCTAACTATGGCTACACCTTC.

V is TRBV25-1 and J is TRBJ1-1; no reliable D call. The CDR3 is made up of 13 amino acids. Germline V gives CDR1 MGHDK, CDR2 SYGVNS. V lost 7 bases and J 5 bases, leaving 14 bases between the germline ends. The CDR3 DNA is TGTGCCAGCAAGCGTCGGGATGGGACTGAAGCTTTCTTT. Translating it yields CASKRRDGTEAFF.

This clone was seen once. This rearrangement joins TRBV11-2 to TRBJ1-1, with no clear D. The CDR3 runs 12 residues. The V gene's germline CDR1 is SGHAT and CDR2 FQNNGV. V was cut by 5 bases and J by 7 bases, with 11 bases left in between. DNA for the CDR3: TGTGCCAGCAGCCATAAGGCAGGTGAAGCTTTCTTT. As protein: CASSHKAGEAFF.

This rearrangement joins TRBV6-5 to TRBJ2-7, with a weak D call TRBD2 (5 bases). V shed 8 bases and J shed 0 bases, with 11 bases lying between them. Germline-derived CDR1 and CDR2 are MNHEY and SVGAGI. The CDR3 spans 13 residues. The CDR3 loop reads CASRRAASYEQYF. The DNA for the CDR3 is TGTGCCAGCCGGCGGGCAGCCTCCTACGAGCAGTACTTC.

This sequence joins TRBV28 and TRBJ1-1, with a tentative D call TRBD1 (6 bases). The CDR3 spans 14 residues. V was clipped by 1 base and J by 5 bases, with 11 bases between them. Per the germline V gene, CDR1 is MDHEN and CDR2 is SYDVKM. The CDR3 DNA follows: TGTGCCAGCAGTTTATTCGGGCAGGGGACTGAAGCTTTCTTT. It specifies CASSLFGQGTEAFF.

The chain recombines TRBV19 with TRBJ1-6, with a tentative D call TRBD1 (5 bases). The CDR3 totals 13 residues. Trimming took 4 bases from V and 13 from J, leaving 14 bases between them. CDR1 and CDR2 from the germline V gene are LNHDA and SQIVND (reference sequence). The chain's CDR3 is CASSTVGPGPLHF. In nucleotides, the CDR3 is TGTGCCAGTAGTACGGTGGGGCCTGGGCCCCTCCACTTT. The entire variable domain, with the rest obtained from reference TRBV19 and TRBJ1-6, is as follows: DGGITQSPKYLFRKEGQNVTLSCEQNLNHDAMYWYRQDPGQGLRLIYYSQIVNDFQKGDIAEGYSVSREKKESFPLTVTSAQKNPTAFYLCASSTVGPGPLHFGNGTRLTVT.

The J gene is TRBJ1-6, the V gene TRBV5-4; 9 bases align to TRBD1. From germline, CDR1 is SGHNT and CDR2 YYREEE (reference sequence). The trim removed 4 bases at V and 9 bases at J, leaving 8 bases unmatched. This CDR3 comprises 15 residues. CDR3 protein: CASSPQGAPGSPLHF. The DNA for the CDR3 is TGTGCCAGCAGCCCACAGGGGGCGCCGGGTTCACCCCTCCACTTT.

In regard to this clone: A read error may produce the germline difference seen at one junction end. The gene calls are TRBV7-9 and TRBJ2-3; maybe TRBD1 (6 bases). Germline lookup yields CDR1 SEHNR and CDR2 FQNEAQ (reference sequence). The CDR3 totals 15 residues. The CDR3 region has the DNA TGTGCCAGCAGCGTAGCCGGACAGAGCACAGATACGCAGTATTTT. Translation gives CASSVAGQSTDTQYF.

The chain uses TRBV5-1 and TRBJ2-2; TRBD1 agrees at 8 bases. The CDR3 extends over 15 amino acids. V shed 5 bases and J 4 bases; nucleotides not matched to a gene: 7. Per germline, CDR1 SGHRS and CDR2 YFSETQ. CDR3 protein: CASRAGGEGTGELFF. As DNA, the CDR3 is TGCGCCAGCAGAGCAGGGGGCGAAGGCACCGGGGAGCTGTTTTTT.